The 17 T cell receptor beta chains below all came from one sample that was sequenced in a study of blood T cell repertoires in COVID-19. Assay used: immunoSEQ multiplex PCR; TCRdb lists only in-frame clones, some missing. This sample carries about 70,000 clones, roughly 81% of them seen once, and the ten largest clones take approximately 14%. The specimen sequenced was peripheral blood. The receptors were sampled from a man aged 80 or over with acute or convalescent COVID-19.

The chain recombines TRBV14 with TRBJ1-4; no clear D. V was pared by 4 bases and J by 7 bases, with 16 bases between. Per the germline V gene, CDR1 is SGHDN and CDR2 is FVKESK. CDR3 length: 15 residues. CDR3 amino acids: CASSPLSAVGEKLFF. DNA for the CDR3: TGTGCCAGCAGCCCTCTCTCGGCGGTGGGTGAAAAACTGTTTTTT.

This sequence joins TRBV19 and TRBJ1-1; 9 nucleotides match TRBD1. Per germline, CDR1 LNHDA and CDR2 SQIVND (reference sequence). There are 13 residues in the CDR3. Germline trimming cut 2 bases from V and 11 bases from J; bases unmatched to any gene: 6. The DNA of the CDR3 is TGTGCCAGTAGTATAACTGGGACAGGGTTGGCTTTCTTT. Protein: CASSITGTGLAFF.

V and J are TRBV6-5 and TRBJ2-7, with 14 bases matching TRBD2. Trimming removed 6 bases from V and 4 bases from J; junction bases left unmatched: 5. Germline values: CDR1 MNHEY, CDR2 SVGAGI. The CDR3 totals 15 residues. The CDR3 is CASREGLAGEYEQYF. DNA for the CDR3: TGTGCCAGCAGGGAGGGACTAGCGGGAGAGTACGAGCAGTACTTC.

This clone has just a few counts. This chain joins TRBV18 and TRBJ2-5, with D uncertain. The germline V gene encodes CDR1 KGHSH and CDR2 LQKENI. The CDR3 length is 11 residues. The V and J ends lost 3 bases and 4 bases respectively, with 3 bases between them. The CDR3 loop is CASSPAETQYF. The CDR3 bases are TGTGCCAGCTCACCGGCAGAGACCCAGTACTTC.

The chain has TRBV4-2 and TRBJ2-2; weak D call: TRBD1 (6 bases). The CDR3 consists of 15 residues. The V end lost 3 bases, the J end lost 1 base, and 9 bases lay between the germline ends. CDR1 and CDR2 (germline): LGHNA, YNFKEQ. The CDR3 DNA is TGTGCCAGCAGCCAGGCGACAGGGAACACCGGGGAGCTGTTTTTT. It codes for CASSQATGNTGELFF.

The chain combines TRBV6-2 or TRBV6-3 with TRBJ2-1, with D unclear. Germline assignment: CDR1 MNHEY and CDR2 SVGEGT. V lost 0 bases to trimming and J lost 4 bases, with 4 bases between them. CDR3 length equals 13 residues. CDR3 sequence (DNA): TGTGCCAGCAGTTACTCGGAGTACAATGAGCAGTTCTTC. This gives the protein CASSYSEYNEQFF.

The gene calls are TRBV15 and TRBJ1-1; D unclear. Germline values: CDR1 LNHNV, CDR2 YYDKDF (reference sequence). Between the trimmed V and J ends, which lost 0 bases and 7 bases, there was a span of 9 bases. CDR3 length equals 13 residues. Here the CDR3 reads CATSRDFGVEAFF. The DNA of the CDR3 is TGTGCCACCAGCAGAGATTTTGGAGTTGAAGCTTTCTTT.

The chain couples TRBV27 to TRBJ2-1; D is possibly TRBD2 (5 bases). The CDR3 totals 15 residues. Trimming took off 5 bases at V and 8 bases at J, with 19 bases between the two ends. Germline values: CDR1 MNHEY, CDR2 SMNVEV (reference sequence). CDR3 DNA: TGTGCCAGCAGTCCTCTAGTCTTGGGGAGCGATGAGCAGTTCTTC. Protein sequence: CASSPLVLGSDEQFF.

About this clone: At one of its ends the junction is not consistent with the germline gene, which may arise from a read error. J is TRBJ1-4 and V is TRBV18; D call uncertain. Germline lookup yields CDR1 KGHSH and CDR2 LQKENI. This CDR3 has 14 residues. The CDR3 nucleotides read TGTGCCAGCACACCACTCGGTTACGGGGAAAAACTGTTTTTT. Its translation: CASTPLGYGEKLFF. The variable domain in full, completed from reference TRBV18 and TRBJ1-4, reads NAGVMQNPRHLVRRRGQEARLRCSPMKGHSHVYWYRQLPEEGLKFMVYLQKENIIDESGMPKERFSAEFPKEGPSILRIQQVVRGDSAAYFCASTPLGYGEKLFFGSGTQLSVL.

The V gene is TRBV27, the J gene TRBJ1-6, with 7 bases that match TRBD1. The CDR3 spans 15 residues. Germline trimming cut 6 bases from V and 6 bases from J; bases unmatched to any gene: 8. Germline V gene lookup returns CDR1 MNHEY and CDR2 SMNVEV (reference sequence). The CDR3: CASRLGGAINSPLHF. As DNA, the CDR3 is TGTGCCAGCAGGCTAGGGGGCGCCATTAATTCACCCCTCCACTTT.

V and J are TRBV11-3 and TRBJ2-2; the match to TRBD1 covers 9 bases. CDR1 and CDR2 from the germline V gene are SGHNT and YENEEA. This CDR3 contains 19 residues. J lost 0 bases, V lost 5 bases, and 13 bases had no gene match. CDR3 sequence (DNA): TGTGCCAGCAGCGTCGGGACAGGGTTTTTGGGAGCGAACACCGGGGAGCTGTTTTTT. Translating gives CASSVGTGFLGANTGELFF.

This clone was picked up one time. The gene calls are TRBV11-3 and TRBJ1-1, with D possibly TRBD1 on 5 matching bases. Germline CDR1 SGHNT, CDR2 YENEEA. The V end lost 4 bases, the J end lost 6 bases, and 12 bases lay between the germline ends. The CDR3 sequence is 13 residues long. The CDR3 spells CASSSAGHPEAFF. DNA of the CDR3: TGTGCCAGCAGCTCCGCTGGACACCCTGAAGCTTTCTTT.

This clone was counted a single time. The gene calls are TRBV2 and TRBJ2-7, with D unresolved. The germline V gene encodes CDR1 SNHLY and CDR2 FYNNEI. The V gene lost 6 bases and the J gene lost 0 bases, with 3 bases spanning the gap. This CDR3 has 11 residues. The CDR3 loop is CASSISYEQYF. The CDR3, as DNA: TGTGCCAGCAGCATCTCCTACGAGCAGTACTTC.

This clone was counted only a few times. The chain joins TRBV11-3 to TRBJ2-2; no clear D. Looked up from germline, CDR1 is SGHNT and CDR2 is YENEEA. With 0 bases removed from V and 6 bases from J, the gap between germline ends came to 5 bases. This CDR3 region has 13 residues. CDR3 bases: TGTGCCAGCAGCTTAGAACAGTCCGGGGAGCTGTTTTTT. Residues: CASSLEQSGELFF.

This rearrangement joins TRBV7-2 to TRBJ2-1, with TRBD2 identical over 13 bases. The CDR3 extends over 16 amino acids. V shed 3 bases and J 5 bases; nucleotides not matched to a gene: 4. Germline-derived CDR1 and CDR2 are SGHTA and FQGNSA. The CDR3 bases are TGTGCCAGCAGCTTTACTAGCGGGAGGGCCCACAATGAGCAGTTCTTC. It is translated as CASSFTSGRAHNEQFF.

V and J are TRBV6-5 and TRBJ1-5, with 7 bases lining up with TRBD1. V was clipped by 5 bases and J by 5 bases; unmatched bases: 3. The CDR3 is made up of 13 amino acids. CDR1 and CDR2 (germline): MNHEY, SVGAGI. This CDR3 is CASSRTGDQPQHF. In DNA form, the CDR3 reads TGTGCCAGCAGTCGTACAGGGGATCAGCCCCAGCATTTT.

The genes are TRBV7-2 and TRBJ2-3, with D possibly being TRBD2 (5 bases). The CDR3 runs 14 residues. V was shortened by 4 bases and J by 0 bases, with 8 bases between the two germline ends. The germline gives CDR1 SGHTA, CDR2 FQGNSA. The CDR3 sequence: CASSSSRSTDTQYF. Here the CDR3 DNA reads TGTGCCAGCAGCTCTAGCAGAAGCACAGATACGCAGTATTTT.